This T cell receptor beta chain was obtained from a study of blood T cells in healthy people across ages. Overall study context: The template switching approach captured approximately one barcoded beta molecule for every two T cells. Study-wide results and caveats: Both higher diversity and more naive CD4+ cells marked long-lived donors when set against aged donors. Age showed a roughly linear inverse relationship with TCR beta diversity per million T cells.

Each of the donors had 9 to 10 milliliters of peripheral blood drawn into EDTA-treated Vacutainer tubes. A sample-barcoded 5' primer and a J-beta primer mix were used in a second PCR of roughly 6 to 11 cycles. TCRdb reprocessed the 5' RACE reads via MiXCR and lists one record per CDR3 protein. This table holds around 1.5 million distinct CDR3 sequences, about 35% found once. The CDR3 has 15 residues. The germline gives CDR1 MRHNA, CDR2 SNTAGT. Trimming took 0 bases from V and 5 from J; bases not matched to a gene: 3. For this clonotype: The antigen remains undetermined.

The J gene is TRBJ2-5, the V gene TRBV6-4; TRBD2 aligns across 10 bases. The sequence came from a woman aged 25 to 39 in good health. Sequenced: blood. In DNA form, the CDR3 reads TGTGCCAGCAGTGACTCAGCGGGAGGGCCGGAGACCCAGTACTTC. It encodes CASSDSAGGPETQYF.